This entry lists 4 T cell receptor beta chains sequenced from one sample in a study of T cell repertoires in cytomegalovirus infection. TCRdb processed the reads anew with MiXCR; each CDR3 protein has one entry. The table records around 630,000 distinct CDR3 sequences, more than 20% of them present only once. The sample taken for sequencing was CD8+ T cells from PBMCs. The receptors shown here come from a human donor in good health (CMV status not recorded). Some clones in this sample may be carry-over from other donors' samples.

This clonotype was seen more than once but under ten times. The V and J genes are TRBV6-2 or TRBV6-3 and TRBJ1-1; perhaps TRBD1 as D (6 bases). The length of the CDR3 is 17 residues. The germline gives CDR1 MNHEY, CDR2 SVGEGT. Trimming pared 0 bases from V and 3 bases from J, leaving 17 bases between. DNA of the CDR3: TGTGCCAGCAGTTACTCTCTGAGACAGGCTGCTCACACTGAAGCTTTCTTT. Protein sequence: CASSYSLRQAAHTEAFF.

This chain links TRBV6-5 with TRBJ1-1; D call uncertain. Germline V gives CDR1 MNHEY, CDR2 SVGAGI. This CDR3 comprises 18 residues. Trimming removed 1 base from V and 1 base from J, with 19 bases in between. The CDR3 spells CASSYWAAGVSTNTEAFF. Here the CDR3 DNA reads TGTGCCAGCAGTTACTGGGCAGCCGGTGTTTCCACGAACACTGAAGCTTTCTTT.

The genes are TRBV9 and TRBJ2-5; 14 bases line up with TRBD2. The V gene's germline CDR1 is SGDLS and CDR2 YYNGEE. The length of the CDR3 is 17 residues. Losses at the gene ends were 3 bases for V and 0 bases for J; bases not matched to a gene: 4. This CDR3 is CASSARTSGGYQETQYF. CDR3 bases: TGTGCCAGCAGCGCAAGGACTAGCGGGGGGTACCAAGAGACCCAGTACTTC.

The table lists this clonotype with many counts. This chain links TRBV7-2 with TRBJ2-3, with 8 nucleotides matching TRBD1. J lost 2 bases, V lost 8 bases, and 15 bases had no gene match. Germline-derived CDR1 and CDR2 are SGHTA and FQGNSA. CDR3 size: 17 residues. In nucleotides, the CDR3 is TGTGCCAGCGCCGAGGACAGGGTTGTTTGGGACACAGATACGCAGTATTTT. Translation: CASAEDRVVWDTDTQYF.